What follows describes a single TCR beta chain. The data were taken from a study of T cells after yellow fever vaccination. TCRdb redid the calling of the 5' RACE reads with MiXCR, one entry per CDR3 protein. Among approximately 550,000 distinct CDR3 sequences listed, about a fifth were seen once. The CDR3 is made up of 17 amino acids. Looked up from germline, CDR1 is SGHTA and CDR2 is FQGNSA. Trimming removed 2 bases from V and 3 bases from J, with 16 bases in between. The sequenced sample was PBMCs, obtained 15 days after the yellow fever booster vaccination. The clonotype originates from a young man who received the YFV17D yellow fever vaccine. This chain joins TRBV7-2 and TRBJ1-4; D may be TRBD1 (6 bases). The CDR3 is CASSLQRGSGANEKLFF. Written as DNA, the CDR3 is TGTGCCAGCAGCTTACAGCGAGGGTCAGGGGCTAATGAAAAACTGTTTTTT.